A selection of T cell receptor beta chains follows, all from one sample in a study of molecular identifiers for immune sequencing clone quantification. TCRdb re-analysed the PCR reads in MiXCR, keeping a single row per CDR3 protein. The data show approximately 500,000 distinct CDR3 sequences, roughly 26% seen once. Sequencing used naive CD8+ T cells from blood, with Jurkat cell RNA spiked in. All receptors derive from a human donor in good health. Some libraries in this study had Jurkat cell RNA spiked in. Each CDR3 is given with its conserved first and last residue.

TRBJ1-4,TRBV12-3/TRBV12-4,CASSYAGTGAPDEKLFF
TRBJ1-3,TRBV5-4,CASSPGTAGNTMYF
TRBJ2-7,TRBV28,CASSSGLAGVIDEQYF
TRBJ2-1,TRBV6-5,CASSVNSQGWGEQFF
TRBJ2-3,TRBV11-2,CASSSSGIITDTQYF
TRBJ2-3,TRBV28,CASSFAGRAATQYF
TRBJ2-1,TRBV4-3,CASSQQLAGGTNEQFF
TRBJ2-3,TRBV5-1,CASSPDTFRTDTQYF
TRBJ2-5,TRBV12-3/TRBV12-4,CASSLPGLAGETQYF
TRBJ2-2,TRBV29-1,CSVESDHTGELFF
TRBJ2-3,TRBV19,CASSILDSANTQYF
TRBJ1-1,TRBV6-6,CASGYTGLNTEAFF
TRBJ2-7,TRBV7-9,CASSRQGSYEQYF
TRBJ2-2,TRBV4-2,CASSQDFAGELFF
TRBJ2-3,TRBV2,CASFVTGQGSNTQYF
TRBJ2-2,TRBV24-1,CATRSTGELFF
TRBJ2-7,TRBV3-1,CASSGRTGTEQYF
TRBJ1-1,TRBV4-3,CASSQDISRGYTEAFF
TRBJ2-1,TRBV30,CAWSPTGLAGDEQFF
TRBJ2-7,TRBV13,CTSSFTGRADEQYF
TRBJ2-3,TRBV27,CASSLLDGATDTQYF
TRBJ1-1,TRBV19,CASNKGSNTEAFF
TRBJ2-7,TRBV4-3,CASSQDQGGASAEQYF
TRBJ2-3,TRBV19,CASRHAGGRGTDTQYF
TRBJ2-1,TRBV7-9,CASSWSGGYYNEQFF
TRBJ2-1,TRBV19,CASSSGLFREQFF
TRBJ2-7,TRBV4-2,CASSPSAGGYYEQYF
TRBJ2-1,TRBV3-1,CASSDRTSGSNEQFF
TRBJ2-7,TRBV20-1,CSARARGGTGSYYEQYF
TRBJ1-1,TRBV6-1,CASRDRNTEAFF
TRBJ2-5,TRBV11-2,CASSLSGYTETQYF
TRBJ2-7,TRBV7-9,CASSPLDYEQYF
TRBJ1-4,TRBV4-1,CASSRTPPGVTNEKLFF
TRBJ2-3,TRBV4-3,CASSQDKAGGLLDTQYF
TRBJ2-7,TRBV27,CASSSNRGYTYEQYF
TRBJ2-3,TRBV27,CASSPLQGGTDTQYF
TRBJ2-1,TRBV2,CASSKALRISYNEQFF
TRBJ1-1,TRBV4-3,CASSQDRGVWAEAFF
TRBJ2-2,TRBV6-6,CASSSPDRAGGELFF
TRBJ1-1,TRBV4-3,CASSSWDSMNTEAFF
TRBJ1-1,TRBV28,CASTHYVHSDTEAFF
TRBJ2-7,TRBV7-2,CASSIAGAGYEQYF
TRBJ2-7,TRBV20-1,CSARGPGQHYEQYF
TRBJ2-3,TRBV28,CASSTQGPSTDTQYF
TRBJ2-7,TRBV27,CASSTTGGVIYEQYF
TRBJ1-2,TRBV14,CASSQVGGRGNYGNTF
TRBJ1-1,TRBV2,CASSKRPGGATEAFF
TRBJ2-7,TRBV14,CASSQHSGTAWDEQYF
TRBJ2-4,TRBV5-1,CASSLAPGGENIQYF
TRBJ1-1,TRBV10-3,CAIRRVGEFDTEAFF
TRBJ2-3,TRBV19,CASSPKGLAGDSGTDTQYF